This T cell receptor beta chain was sequenced in a study of beta chain features in type 1 diabetes (dated by TCRdb to the late 2010s). Broadly, across the study: Mean age, gender distribution, total cell number and subset yield did not differ between patients and healthy donors. A total of 107,917,701 sorted cells were examined across all samples, and a strong correlation was observed between cell number per subset and RNA yield. The study compared the TCRB repertoires of sorted circulating CD4+ T cell subsets in recently diagnosed type 1 diabetes patients with those in matched healthy donors. Regulatory and stem cell-like memory subsets were obtained from only 8 patients and roughly eight healthy donors, while naive and central memory subsets were obtained from all 30 or so donors. Overall study outcomes, separate from this receptor: Because cDNA was sequenced instead of genomic DNA, activated cells with high expression could be over-represented, although the groups did not differ in activation or CD3 levels. A moderate but significant shortening of TCRB CDR3 length was observed in type 1 diabetes patients in all four CD4+ subsets. The naive, central memory and regulatory TCRB repertoires appeared to resemble one another more closely among patients than among healthy donors. Because small numbers of individuals were included in the HLA sub-analyses, any influence of HLA type on TCRB rearrangement was left unresolved. PCR may preferentially amplify shorter templates, but because patient and control samples were amplified and corrected together, any resulting skew would affect both groups equally. At VDJ recombination sites, type 1 diabetes patients had fewer insertions and more deleted nucleotides, which implies abnormalities in thymic rearrangement.

As regards this clone: Its antigen is unknown. It has no much larger one-base neighbor in the sample; base qualities were not kept.

The germline V gene sets CDR1 to KGHSH and CDR2 to LQKENI. Including the terminal cysteine and phenylalanine, the CDR3 comprises 13 residues. Solely the CDR3 DNA is kept, with 39 bases framed from the first base. The junction shows trimming of 3 bases on V and 3 bases on J, plus 9 bases between the germline ends. The High Capacity cDNA Reverse Transcription Kit was used to reverse transcribe all of the isolated RNA, meaning that expressed TCRB transcripts were what got sequenced. Naive, central memory and regulatory T cell samples underwent deep immunoSEQ sequencing, averaging roughly 3.3 million total reads per sample. After sorted cells were lysed in RLT buffer, RNA was extracted with DNase-treated RNeasy Micro or Mini kits, with the choice depending on cell number. Each cell subset was processed on its own to prevent cross-contamination, while patient and healthy donor samples were processed together. TCRB sequences were amplified from cDNA with the immunoSEQ multiplex PCR, producing 87-bp fragments spanning the CDR3 region. The amplicons were sequenced using the Illumina HiSeq platform. As for how the authors treated the data: Synthetic template baselines were used to correct PCR bias computationally, reads within Hamming distance 2 were collapsed together, and singletons that could not be merged were discarded. By aligning reads against IMGT, V, D and J genes, CDR3 length, and insertions or deletions at six rearrangement sites were assigned. Within each subset, clonotype counts were normalized to the number of sorted cells before true diversity and Gini coefficients were calculated with the tcR R package. The overlap coefficient, calculated on TCRB nucleotide sequences, was used to quantify repertoire sharing. Out-of-frame TCRB sequences from naive cells were analyzed as a proxy for the pre-selection repertoire. This immuneACCESS table, as held by TCRdb, lists in-frame sequences with V and J called but not all clones. Of the missing ones, under half trace to an unresolved V gene in checked studies; the others have no known cause. The V and J calls and clone size are taken from that table; D and trimming were inferred from the DNA. Counted in this sample were 900,000 or so clones; around a sixth of them appeared once. Roughly 0.025% of the sample rests with the top ten.

Each donor gave one peripheral blood draw, averaging approximately 0.11 L, which was collected into heparinised tubes. Naive, central memory, regulatory and stem cell-like memory CD4+ T cells were sorted on a BD FACSAria II using a panel including CD45RO, CCR7, CD25, CD127, CD95 and CD27. Every sorted population had a purity above 95%. PBMCs were separated immediately by Lymphoprep density gradient centrifugation and were stained directly, without being cultured. So that batch effects would be minimized, each experiment stained and sorted samples in pairs, pairing one healthy donor with one patient.

Sequencing was performed on naive CD4+ T cells from blood. The sample's cell subset or site label, decoded: true naive CD4+ T cells. The sequence came from a young woman in good health. The V gene is TRBV18 and the J gene is TRBJ2-7; the D gene is perhaps TRBD1, on 6 matching bases. The CDR3 region has the sequence CASSPGQHYEQYF. The DNA sequence is given as TGTGCCAGCTCACCGGGACAACACTACGAGCAGTACTTC. Where the CDR3 stops, the reference TRBV18 and TRBJ2-7 genes take over; the full variable domain is NAGVMQNPRHLVRRRGQEARLRCSPMKGHSHVYWYRQLPEEGLKFMVYLQKENIIDESGMPKERFSAEFPKEGPSILRIQQVVRGDSAAYFCASSPGQHYEQYFGPGTRLTVT.